Presented here are 21 T cell receptor beta chains from one specimen sequenced in a study of T cell responses to AZD1222 COVID-19 vaccine. The protocol was immunoSEQ multiplex PCR, while the TCRdb copy is restricted to in-frame clones and leaves out a portion. This table has approximately 120,000 clones, just over 90% appearing once. The source material was peripheral blood, sampled on day 0 of AZD1222 vaccination. The receptors were gathered from an adult in good health.

This chain links TRBV19 with TRBJ2-1, with TRBD2 matching 9 bases. The CDR3 is 15 amino acids. J was trimmed by 7 bases and V by 3 bases; bases with no gene match: 7. Germline CDR1 LNHDA, CDR2 SQIVND (reference sequence). In DNA form, the CDR3 reads TGTGCCAGTAGTATCCCAGCGGGGGGACTTAATGAGCAGTTCTTC. Translating gives CASSIPAGGLNEQFF.

V usage is TRBV7-2 and J usage is TRBJ1-4; weak D call: TRBD1 (6 bases). V was trimmed by 4 bases and J by 2 bases, leaving 17 bases between them. Germline V gives CDR1 SGHTA, CDR2 FQGNSA. The CDR3 length is 17 residues. The CDR3 reads CASSSKGPGGTNEKLFF. The CDR3 region has the DNA TGTGCCAGCAGCTCAAAGGGACCCGGGGGCACTAATGAAAAACTGTTTTTT. The full variable domain, in which reference TRBV7-2 and TRBJ1-4 provide the parts outside the CDR3, is GAGVSQSPSNKVTEKGKDVELRCDPISGHTALYWYRQSLGQGLEFLIYFQGNSAPDKSGLPSDRFSAERTGGSVSTLTIQRTQQEDSAVYLCASSSKGPGGTNEKLFFGSGTQLSVL.

The gene calls are TRBV5-1 and TRBJ1-1, with TRBD1 matching 8 bases. Looked up from germline, CDR1 is SGHRS and CDR2 is YFSETQ. This CDR3 contains 13 residues. The V gene end was trimmed by 2 bases and the J gene end by 5 bases; junction bases not matched to a gene: 2. The CDR3 loop is CASSFWDRTEAFF. The CDR3 nucleotides are TGCGCCAGCAGCTTCTGGGACAGGACTGAAGCTTTCTTT.

V and J are TRBV19 and TRBJ2-1; 10 positions agree with TRBD1. The germline V gene encodes CDR1 LNHDA and CDR2 SQIVND (reference sequence). V lost 6 bases, J lost 8 bases, and 10 bases stayed unmatched. CDR3 length: 15 amino acids. Written as DNA, the CDR3 is TGTGCCAGTAGCTACAGACAGGGGGCCGTGGATGAGCAGTTCTTC. Translated: CASSYRQGAVDEQFF.

The J gene is TRBJ2-7, the V gene TRBV19, with 11 bases fitting TRBD1. The ends lost 3 bases at V and 5 bases at J; junction bases unmatched: 6. From germline, CDR1 is LNHDA and CDR2 SQIVND (reference sequence). The CDR3 extends over 15 amino acids. CDR3 sequence reads: CASSIRGQGVHEQYF. CDR3 bases: TGTGCCAGTAGTATTAGGGGACAGGGGGTCCACGAGCAGTACTTC.

With regard to this clone: The sample holds other DNA sequences that translate to the same CDR3. The genes are TRBV4-3 and TRBJ1-2; tentative D call: TRBD1 (6 bases). The CDR3 spans 15 residues. Germline V gene sequence: CDR1 LGHNA, CDR2 YSLEER. Trimming shortened V by 0 bases and J by 3 bases, and 11 bases separated the two germline ends. CDR3 sequence: CASSQDLRGDYGYTF. The CDR3 DNA reads as TGCGCCAGCAGCCAAGATCTAAGGGGGGACTATGGCTACACCTTC.

The rearrangement links TRBV6-2 or TRBV6-3 to TRBJ1-1, with TRBD1 matching over 8 bases. This CDR3 has 16 amino acids. The germline CDR1 and CDR2 sequences are MNHEY and SVGEGT. Trimming at V came to 4 bases and at J to 0 bases, leaving 7 bases not matched to a gene. The CDR3 region is CASSFFQTGVNTEAFF. The CDR3 bases are TGTGCCAGCAGTTTCTTTCAGACAGGGGTGAACACTGAAGCTTTCTTT.

The rearrangement links TRBV27 to TRBJ1-6; TRBD1 matches at 9 bases. CDR1 is MNHEY and CDR2 is SMNVEV in the germline V gene (reference sequence). The CDR3 sequence is 15 residues long. The J segment lost 7 bases and the V segment lost 6 bases, leaving 7 bases of the junction unmatched. CDR3 DNA sequence: TGTGCCAGCAGATTGACAGGGGGAGGAAATTCACCCCTCCACTTT. Translating it yields CASRLTGGGNSPLHF.

The chain couples TRBV6-2 or TRBV6-3 to TRBJ2-6, with TRBD2 identical over 8 bases. The CDR3 length is 20 residues. With V trimmed by 1 base and J by 0 bases, 11 bases remained unmatched. Germline V gene data show CDR1 as MNHEY and CDR2 as SVGEGT. This CDR3 reads CASSYWRGANSFSGANVLTF. DNA for the CDR3: TGTGCCAGCAGTTACTGGCGGGGGGCCAACTCTTTCTCTGGGGCCAACGTCCTGACTTTC.

The CDR3: CASRFTTKGLPGNTIYF. The CDR3 DNA follows: TGTGCAAGTCGCTTCACGACCAAGGGGCTCCCAGGAAACACCATATATTTT. The V gene is TRBV12-2, the J gene TRBJ1-3; TRBD1 reflects the table's D call only, with no check against the DNA. TRBV12-2 is deemed a pseudogene. The CDR3 contains 17 residues.

The chain combines TRBV29-1 with TRBJ2-7; D ambiguous. Germline V gene data show CDR1 as SQVTM and CDR2 as ANQGSEA. This CDR3 has 13 amino acids. V lost 4 bases, J lost 2 bases, and 12 bases lay in between. The CDR3, as DNA: TGCAGCGTTGGAACCGTACTGACCTACGAGCAGTACTTC. This sequence encodes CSVGTVLTYEQYF.

This rearrangement joins TRBV15 to TRBJ2-1; D is unresolved. Trimming took 0 bases from V and 6 from J, leaving 18 bases between them. CDR3 length: 17 amino acids. CDR1 and CDR2 (germline): LNHNV, YYDKDF (reference sequence). The CDR3 DNA follows: TGTGCCACCAGCAGAGATGGGTGGAGTTCGGGCCCCAATGAGCAGTTCTTC. This sequence encodes CATSRDGWSSGPNEQFF.

This chain uses TRBV7-8 with TRBJ2-2; weak D call: TRBD2 (5 bases). The CDR3 spans 12 residues. Per the germline V gene, CDR1 is SGHVS and CDR2 is FQNEAQ. Trimming shortened V by 5 bases and J by 14 bases, and 15 bases separated the two germline ends. CDR3 bases: TGTGCCAGCAGCATAAGTGGAGGAGGCCTGTTTTTT. This sequence encodes CASSISGGGLFF.

This rearrangement joins TRBV10-1 to TRBJ1-4; tentatively, D is TRBD1 (5 bases). This CDR3 has 14 amino acids. V was clipped by 3 bases and J by 7 bases, with 12 bases between them. Germline CDR1 is WNHNN and CDR2 is SYGVQD (reference sequence). CDR3 in amino acids: CASSDRDVLEKLFF. The DNA for the CDR3 is TGCGCCAGCAGTGACAGGGACGTTCTTGAAAAACTGTTTTTT.

V gene TRBV5-1 combines with J gene TRBJ1-1, with D unclear. The CDR3 runs to 15 residues. The V end was cut by 6 bases, the J end by 1 base, with 16 bases between. Germline CDR1 SGHRS, CDR2 YFSETQ. CDR3 DNA: TGCGCCAGCACTCTCTTGCCAGGCTCGAACACTGAAGCTTTCTTT. Translating gives CASTLLPGSNTEAFF.

V gene TRBV7-6 combines with J gene TRBJ1-1, with unresolved D. Trimming cost V 5 bases and J 0 bases, with 19 bases left between them. The CDR3 covers 17 residues. CDR1 and CDR2 from the germline V gene are SGHVS and FNYEAQ. CDR3: CASSPTDGNLMNTEAFF. CDR3 nucleotide sequence: TGTGCCAGCAGCCCTACCGATGGAAACCTGATGAACACTGAAGCTTTCTTT.

The CDR3 loop reads CASSQPRDSPTNEKLFF. The CDR3 region has the DNA TGCGCCAGCAGCCAGCCGAGGGACAGCCCAACTAATGAAAAACTGTTTTTT. The chain recombines TRBV5-1 with TRBJ1-4; 7 bases fit TRBD1. J lost 0 bases, V lost 4 bases, and 9 bases had no gene match. Germline V CDR1 and CDR2: SGHRS, YFSETQ. CDR3 length equals 17 residues.

The chain carries TRBV9 and TRBJ1-2; the D is unclear. Germline CDR1 and CDR2: SGDLS and YYNGEE. V was shortened by 0 bases and J by 4 bases, with 7 bases between the two germline ends. The CDR3 loop spans 13 amino acids. CDR3 sequence (DNA): TGTGCCAGCAGCGTAGGGGAACTCTATGGCTACACCTTC. Translated: CASSVGELYGYTF. Together with reference TRBV9 and TRBJ1-2, the CDR3 gives the full variable domain: DSGVTQTPKHLITATGQRVTLRCSPRSGDLSVYWYQQSLDQGLQFLIQYYNGEERAKGNILERFSAQQFPDLHSELNLSSLELGDSALYFCASSVGELYGYTFGSGTRLTVV.

This sequence joins TRBV9 and TRBJ1-4; 7 nucleotides align to TRBD1. V was clipped by 0 bases and J by 8 bases; unmatched bases: 4. The germline CDR1 and CDR2 sequences are SGDLS and YYNGEE. The CDR3 length is 14 residues. Written as DNA, the CDR3 is TGTGCCAGCAGCGTAGGGGGACAGTGGGAAAAACTGTTTTTT. Translating gives CASSVGGQWEKLFF.

The chain uses TRBV3-1 (or the pseudogene TRBV3-2) and TRBJ1-2; TRBD1 is a possible D gene (5 bases). The CDR3 has 15 residues. Germline V gives CDR1 LGHDT, CDR2 YNNKEL (reference sequence). The V end was cut by 4 bases, the J end by 0 bases, with 12 bases between. The CDR3 DNA sequence: TGTGCCAGCAGCCCCCTGACAGATTCTAACTATGGCTACACCTTC. Encoded protein: CASSPLTDSNYGYTF.

V is TRBV5-6 and J is TRBJ1-4, with D hard to call. This CDR3 spans 12 amino acids. Germline CDR1 is SGHDT and CDR2 is YYEEEE. Trimming shortened V by 4 bases and J by 10 bases, and 11 bases separated the two germline ends. CDR3 DNA sequence: TGTGCCAGCAGCCCATACAGAGGAAAACTGTTTTTT. This sequence encodes CASSPYRGKLFF.